This T cell receptor (beta chain) was sequenced in a study of blood T cell repertoires in COVID-19. The overall study: In each case, the material was cDNA or gDNA derived from T cells, B-cell-depleted T cells, or PBMCs.

Germline assignment: CDR1 SQVTM and CDR2 ANQGSEA. The CDR3 length is 13 residues. V was trimmed by 2 bases and J by 3 bases, leaving 10 bases between them. Measured with immunoSEQ multiplex PCR; TCRdb has only the in-frame clones, and not every one. The top ten clones hold roughly 9% of a sample with fewer than 200,000 clones, 88% of them seen once. Clinical histories supplied by participants themselves formed the basis of cohort assignment. The chain combines TRBV29-1 with TRBJ1-1; D gene unclear. Sequencing input: PBMCs or T cells enriched from blood (not recorded which). This TCR derives from a woman in her late teens or twenties who had recovered from COVID-19. CDR3 DNA: TGCAGCGTTGAACTCGGCGGCCACACTGAAGCTTTCTTT. Amino acids: CSVELGGHTEAFF.